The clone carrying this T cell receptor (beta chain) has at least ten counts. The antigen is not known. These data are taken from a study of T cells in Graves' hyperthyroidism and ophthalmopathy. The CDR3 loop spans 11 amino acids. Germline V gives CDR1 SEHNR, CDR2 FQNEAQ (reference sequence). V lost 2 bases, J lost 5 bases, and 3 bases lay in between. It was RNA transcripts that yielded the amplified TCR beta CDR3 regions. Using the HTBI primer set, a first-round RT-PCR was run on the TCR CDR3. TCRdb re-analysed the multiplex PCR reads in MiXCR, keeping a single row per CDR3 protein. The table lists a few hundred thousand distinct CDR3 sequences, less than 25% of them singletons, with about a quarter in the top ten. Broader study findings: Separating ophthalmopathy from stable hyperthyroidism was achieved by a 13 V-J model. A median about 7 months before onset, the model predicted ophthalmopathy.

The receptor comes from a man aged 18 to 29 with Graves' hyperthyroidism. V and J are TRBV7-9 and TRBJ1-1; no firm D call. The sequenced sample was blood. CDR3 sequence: CASSLKTEAFF. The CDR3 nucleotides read TGTGCCAGCAGCTTAAAGACTGAAGCTTTCTTT.